One sample yielded the 9 T cell receptor beta chains listed below, sequenced in a study of Ad26.COV2.S vaccination and SARS-CoV-2 variants. The method was immunoSEQ multiplex PCR; TCRdb's version includes in-frame clones alone and lacks a portion of them. The profile shows hundreds of thousands of clones, around nine tenths of them singletons. The treatment denotes: roughly 19 received Ad26.COV2.S at low or high dose, single or two shots; five or six received placebo; per-sample allocation not given. After the first vaccine or placebo injection, samples were drawn on day 63. The sequencing here drew on peripheral blood, taken in a trial of Ad26.COV2.S vaccine versus placebo. The receptors shown here come from a person between 18 and 65 years old who received the Ad26.COV2.S COVID-19 vaccine or a placebo.

A single count supports this clone. The genes are TRBV6-6 and TRBJ2-4; no clear D gene. Trimming stripped 2 bases from V and 1 base from J, with 9 bases between. CDR1 and CDR2 from the germline V gene are MNHNY and SVGAGI (reference sequence). The CDR3 runs 15 residues. The chain's CDR3 is CASSYAEGAKNIQYF. DNA for the CDR3: TGTGCCAGCAGTTACGCGGAAGGGGCCAAAAACATTCAGTACTTC.

The rearrangement uses TRBV3-1 (or the pseudogene TRBV3-2) and TRBJ2-3; 7 bases line up with TRBD2. The V gene end was trimmed by 4 bases and the J gene end by 6 bases; junction bases not matched to a gene: 7. The V gene's germline CDR1 is LGHDT and CDR2 YNNKEL (reference sequence). This CDR3 has 14 residues. In nucleotides, the CDR3 is TGTGCCAGCAGCCTATCGCTAGCGGCCGATACGCAGTATTTT. Protein product: CASSLSLAADTQYF.

The chain links TRBV7-2 to TRBJ1-2; D not certain. Germline V gene sequence: CDR1 SGHTA, CDR2 FQGNSA. Between the trimmed V and J ends, which lost 0 bases and 7 bases, there was a span of 12 bases. The CDR3 is made up of 14 amino acids. In DNA, the CDR3 is TGTGCCAGCAGCTTAGCAGCGGAGTTCGGTGGCTACACCTTC. Protein product: CASSLAAEFGGYTF.

The chain recombines TRBV3-1 (or the pseudogene TRBV3-2) with TRBJ2-7; D assignment may be TRBD1 or TRBD2 (6 bases each). The germline CDR1 and CDR2 sequences are LGHDT and YNNKEL (reference sequence). This CDR3 comprises 12 residues. V lost 4 bases and J lost 7, with 11 bases in between. CDR3 DNA: TGTGCCAGCAGCCCGGGGGCGCCGGAGCAGTACTTC. Protein sequence: CASSPGAPEQYF.

On this clone: The sample carries other DNA sequences with the same CDR3. V is TRBV28 and J is TRBJ1-2; a weak D match, TRBD1 (6 bases). The CDR3 runs 14 residues. The germline V gene encodes CDR1 MDHEN and CDR2 SYDVKM. The V end was cut by 4 bases, the J end by 2 bases, with 11 bases between. This CDR3 is CASSSRGANYGYTF. In DNA, the CDR3 is TGTGCCAGCAGTTCCAGGGGTGCGAACTATGGCTACACCTTC.

The V and J genes are TRBV29-1 and TRBJ1-1; TRBD1 aligns across 11 bases. The CDR3 loop spans 14 amino acids. Germline loops: CDR1 SQVTM, CDR2 ANQGSEA. Germline trimming cut 5 bases from V and 2 bases from J; bases unmatched to any gene: 4. The CDR3, as DNA: TGCAGCGTTCCGGGACAGGGGGTTAACACTGAAGCTTTCTTT. Its protein is CSVPGQGVNTEAFF.

The chain recombines TRBV4-1 with TRBJ2-5; D may be TRBD1 (6 bases). Deletions cut 5 bases from V and 2 bases from J, with 12 bases between. Germline CDR1 is MGHRA and CDR2 is YSYEKL. The CDR3 contains 14 residues. The CDR3 loop reads CASSRGNIQETQYF. In DNA, the CDR3 is TGCGCCAGCAGCAGGGGGAACATACAAGAGACCCAGTACTTC.

This rearrangement joins TRBV7-2 to TRBJ1-2, with D perhaps TRBD1 (6 bases). The germline gives CDR1 SGHTA, CDR2 FQGNSA. V was clipped by 1 base and J by 4 bases, with 13 bases between them. The CDR3 has 15 amino acids. Here the CDR3 DNA reads TGTGCCAGCAGCTTAGGGAGAACAGGGATCTATGGCTACACCTTC. It yields the protein CASSLGRTGIYGYTF.

This chain uses TRBV28 with TRBJ1-1; D may be TRBD1 (6 bases). Trimming took 4 bases from V and 0 from J, leaving 9 bases between them. The CDR3 is 14 amino acids. Germline V gene sequence: CDR1 MDHEN, CDR2 SYDVKM. CDR3 coding DNA: TGTGCCAGCAGTTCCGGGACACTGAACACTGAAGCTTTCTTT. Protein sequence: CASSSGTLNTEAFF.